This TCR beta chain was observed in a study of T cell responses to AZD1222 COVID-19 vaccine. Study conclusions and caveats: Seropositive AZD1222 recipients at baseline numbered only 5 to 7. White British ancestry dominated among donors, who included more females, and clonal diversity was possibly underestimated. Close to half of spike-specific TCRs reportedly recognize unmutated variant regions.

A note on this clone: Its target is unknown.

Assay: immunoSEQ multiplex PCR; the TCRdb copy retains only in-frame clones and omits some. The profile shows about 78,000 clones, approximately 86% of them singletons. CDR1 is MNHEY and CDR2 is SVGAGI in the germline V gene. This CDR3 is built from 14 residues. V gave up 5 bases and J gave up 3 bases, with 13 bases separating them. The receptor was isolated from an adult in good health. The chain combines TRBV6-5 with TRBJ1-1; no clear D gene. Sequences were derived from peripheral blood, sampled on day 0 of MenACWY control vaccination. This chain's CDR3 is CASSQRGVHTEAFF. The CDR3 DNA is TGTGCCAGCAGTCAACGCGGGGTCCACACTGAAGCTTTCTTT.